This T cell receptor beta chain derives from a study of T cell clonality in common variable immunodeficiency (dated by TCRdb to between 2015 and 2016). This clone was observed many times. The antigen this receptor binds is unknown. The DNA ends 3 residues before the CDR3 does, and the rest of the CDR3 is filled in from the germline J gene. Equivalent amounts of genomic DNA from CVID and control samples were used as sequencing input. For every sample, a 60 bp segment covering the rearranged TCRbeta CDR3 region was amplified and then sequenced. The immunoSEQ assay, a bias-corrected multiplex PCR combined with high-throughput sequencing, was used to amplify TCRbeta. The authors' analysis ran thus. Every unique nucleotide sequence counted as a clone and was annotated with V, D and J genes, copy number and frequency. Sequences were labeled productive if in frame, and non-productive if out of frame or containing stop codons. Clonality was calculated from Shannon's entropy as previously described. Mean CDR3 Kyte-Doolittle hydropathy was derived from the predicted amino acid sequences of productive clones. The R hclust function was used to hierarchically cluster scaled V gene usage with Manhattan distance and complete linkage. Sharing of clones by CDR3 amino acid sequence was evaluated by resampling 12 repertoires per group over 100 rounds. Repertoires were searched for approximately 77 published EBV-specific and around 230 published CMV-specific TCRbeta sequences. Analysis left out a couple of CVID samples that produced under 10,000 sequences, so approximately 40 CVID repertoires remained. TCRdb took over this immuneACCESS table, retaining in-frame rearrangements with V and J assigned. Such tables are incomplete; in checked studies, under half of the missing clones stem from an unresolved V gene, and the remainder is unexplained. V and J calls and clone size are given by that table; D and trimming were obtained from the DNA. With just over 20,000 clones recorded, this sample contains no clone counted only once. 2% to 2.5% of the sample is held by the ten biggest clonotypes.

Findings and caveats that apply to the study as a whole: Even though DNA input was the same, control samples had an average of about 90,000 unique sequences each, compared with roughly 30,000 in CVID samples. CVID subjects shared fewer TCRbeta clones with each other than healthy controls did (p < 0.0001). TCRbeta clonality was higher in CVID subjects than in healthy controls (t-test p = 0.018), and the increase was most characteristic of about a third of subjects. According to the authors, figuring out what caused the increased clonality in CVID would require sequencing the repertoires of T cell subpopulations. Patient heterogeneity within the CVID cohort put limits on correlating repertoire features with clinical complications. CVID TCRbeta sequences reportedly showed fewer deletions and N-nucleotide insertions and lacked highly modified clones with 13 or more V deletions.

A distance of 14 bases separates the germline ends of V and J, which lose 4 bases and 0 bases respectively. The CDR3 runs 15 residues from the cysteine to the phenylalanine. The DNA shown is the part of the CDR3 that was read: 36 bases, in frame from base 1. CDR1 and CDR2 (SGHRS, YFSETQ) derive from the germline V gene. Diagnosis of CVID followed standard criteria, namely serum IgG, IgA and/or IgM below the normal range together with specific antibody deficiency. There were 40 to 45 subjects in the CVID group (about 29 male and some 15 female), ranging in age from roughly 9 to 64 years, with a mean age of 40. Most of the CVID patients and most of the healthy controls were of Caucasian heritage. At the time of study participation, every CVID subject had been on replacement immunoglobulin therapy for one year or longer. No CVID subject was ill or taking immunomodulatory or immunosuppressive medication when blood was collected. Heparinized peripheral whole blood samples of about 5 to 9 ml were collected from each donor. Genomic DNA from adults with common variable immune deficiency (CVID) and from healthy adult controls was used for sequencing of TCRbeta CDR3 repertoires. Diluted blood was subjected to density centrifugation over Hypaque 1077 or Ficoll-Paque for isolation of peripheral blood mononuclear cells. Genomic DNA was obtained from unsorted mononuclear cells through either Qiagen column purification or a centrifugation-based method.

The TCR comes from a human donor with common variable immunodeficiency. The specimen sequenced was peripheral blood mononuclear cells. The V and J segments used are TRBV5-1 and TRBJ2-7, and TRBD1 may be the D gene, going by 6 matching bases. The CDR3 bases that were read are TGCGCCAGCAGCCAGGCGCAGGGGAACTCCTACGAG. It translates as CASSQAQGNSYE. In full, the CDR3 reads CASSQAQGNSYEQYF.